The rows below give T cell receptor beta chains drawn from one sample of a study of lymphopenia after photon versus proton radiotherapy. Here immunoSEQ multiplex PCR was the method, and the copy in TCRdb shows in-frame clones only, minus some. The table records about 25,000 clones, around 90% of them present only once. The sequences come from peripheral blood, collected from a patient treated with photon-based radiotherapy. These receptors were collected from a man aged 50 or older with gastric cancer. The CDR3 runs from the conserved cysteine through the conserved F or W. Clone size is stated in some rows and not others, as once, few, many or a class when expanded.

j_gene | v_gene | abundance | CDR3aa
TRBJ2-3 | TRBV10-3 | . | CASSPSGPTDTQYF
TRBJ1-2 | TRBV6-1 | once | CASNKRGAQGGYTF
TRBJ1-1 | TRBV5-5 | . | CASSSIGGRLNTEAFF
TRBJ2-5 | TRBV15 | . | CATSHPRGDLEAQYF
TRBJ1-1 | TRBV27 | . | CASSFTFSRTVYTEAFF
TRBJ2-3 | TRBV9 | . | CASTPSGGRDTQYF
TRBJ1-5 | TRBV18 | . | CASSGTDNQPQHF
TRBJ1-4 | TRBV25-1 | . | CASSDPGQPNEKLFF
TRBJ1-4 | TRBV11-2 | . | CASSLQTGLANEKLFF
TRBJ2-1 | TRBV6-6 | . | CASSLRGSEQFF
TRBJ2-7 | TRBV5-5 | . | CASSQTSLGIAYF
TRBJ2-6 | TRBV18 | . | CASSSTVGAGANVLTF
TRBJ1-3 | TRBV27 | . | CASSPRVSGNTIYF
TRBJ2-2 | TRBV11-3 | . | CASSLGGKTGELFF
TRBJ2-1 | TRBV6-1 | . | CASMAQGNEQFF
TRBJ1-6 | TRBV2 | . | CASTVGTDNSPLHF
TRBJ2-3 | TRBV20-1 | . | CSAHLADTQYF
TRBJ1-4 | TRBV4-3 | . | CASSQERTRLDEKLFF
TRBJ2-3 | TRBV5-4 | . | CASRTGRGSTDTQYF
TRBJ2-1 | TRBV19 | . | CASSSSRTQYNEQFF
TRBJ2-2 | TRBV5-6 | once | CASRLTGSSWTGELFF
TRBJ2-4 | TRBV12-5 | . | CASGWVERNIQYF
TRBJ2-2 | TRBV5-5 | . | CASSPVAGSTGELFF
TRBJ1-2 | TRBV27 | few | CASSVRGDRINYGYTF
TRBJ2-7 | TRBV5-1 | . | CASSLMAAYEQYF
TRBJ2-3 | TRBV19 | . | CASSPSGGPDTQYF
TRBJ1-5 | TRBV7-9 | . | CASSLMNQPQHF
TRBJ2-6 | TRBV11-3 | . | CASSLAGANVLTF
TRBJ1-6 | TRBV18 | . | CASSPETGTYNSPLHF
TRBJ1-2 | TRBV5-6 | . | CASSFVGQGNGYTF
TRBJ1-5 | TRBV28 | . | CASSFSKQPQHF
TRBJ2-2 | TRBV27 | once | CASSHTTPNTGELFF
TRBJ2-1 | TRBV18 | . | CASSLRATNEQFF
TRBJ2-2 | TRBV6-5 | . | CASSYSGGGELFF
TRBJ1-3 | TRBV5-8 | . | CASSYLRNTIYF
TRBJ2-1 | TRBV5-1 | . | CASSPGRGTGYNEQFF
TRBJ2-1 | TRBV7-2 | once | CASSSPGREQFF
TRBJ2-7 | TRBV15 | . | CATSRGGGATYEQYF
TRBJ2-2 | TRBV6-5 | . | CASSYRSGGTGELFF
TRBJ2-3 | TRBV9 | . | CASSVRDPTDTQYF
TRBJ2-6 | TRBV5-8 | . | CASSEVGRGYGANVLTF
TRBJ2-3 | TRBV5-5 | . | CASSLQGTSTDTQYF
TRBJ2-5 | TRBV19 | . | CASSRTGGVETQYF
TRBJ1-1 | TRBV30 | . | CACRRDILAFF
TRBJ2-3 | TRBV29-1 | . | CSVEHRTSTDTQYF
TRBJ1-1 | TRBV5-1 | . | CASSKGRTSTEAFF
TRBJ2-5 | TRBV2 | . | CASRGGETQYF
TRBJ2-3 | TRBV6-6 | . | CASGENTDTQYF
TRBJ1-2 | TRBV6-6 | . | CAREVQDRERNGYTF
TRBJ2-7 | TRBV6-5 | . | CASSRGQGSYEQYF
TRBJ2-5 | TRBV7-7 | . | CASSLGGLLQETQYF
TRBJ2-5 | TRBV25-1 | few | CASSDGRGETQYF
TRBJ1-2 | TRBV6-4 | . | CASSGEGGYGYTF